The TCR beta chain described here comes from a study of human T cells and chemical hapten exposure. Study background: Subjects had 2% DPC placed on roughly 2 cm by roughly 2 cm of upper inner arm skin for sensitization.

TCRdb analysed the RACE reads with MiXCR anew, one entry per CDR3 protein. The sample gives more than 80,000 distinct CDR3 sequences, 12% of which show up once; more than 1.5% is in the top ten. V gave up 5 bases and J gave up 4 bases, with 11 bases separating them. The CDR3 spans 13 residues. From germline, CDR1 is MNHEY and CDR2 SVGEGT. Time point indicated: pre-sensitization, week 0. The treatment is: therapeutic diphenylcyclopropenone sensitization with weekly scalp DPC. Alopecia patients, 18 to 70 years old and DPC-suitable, served as donors. This clonotype was found many times. This receptor was obtained from a woman aged 50 to 65 with alopecia areata. Some clones in this sample may be carry-over from other donors' samples. The rearrangement joins TRBV6-2 or TRBV6-3 to TRBJ1-2, with D possibly TRBD1 on 6 matching bases. The specimen was whole blood, collected in connection with sensitization to the hapten diphenylcyclopropenone (DPC). CDR3 in amino acids: CASSPDSLYGYTF. CDR3 DNA sequence: TGTGCCAGCAGTCCGGACAGCCTCTATGGCTACACCTTC.